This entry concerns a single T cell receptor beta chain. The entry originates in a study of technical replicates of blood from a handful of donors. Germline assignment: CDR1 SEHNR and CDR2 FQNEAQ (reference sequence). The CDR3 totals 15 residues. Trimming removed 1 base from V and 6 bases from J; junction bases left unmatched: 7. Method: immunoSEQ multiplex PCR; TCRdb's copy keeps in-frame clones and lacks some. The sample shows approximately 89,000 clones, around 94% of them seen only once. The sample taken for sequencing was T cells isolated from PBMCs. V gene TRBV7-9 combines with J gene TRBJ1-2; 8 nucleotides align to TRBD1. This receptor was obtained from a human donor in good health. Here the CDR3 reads CASSLGTGKKNGYTF. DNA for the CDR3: TGTGCCAGCAGCTTAGGGACAGGGAAAAAGAATGGCTACACCTTC.